The sequence of this TCR beta chain was determined in a study of blood T cell repertoires in COVID-19. The germline V gene encodes CDR1 MGHDK and CDR2 SYGVNS. This CDR3 has 13 residues. J lost 7 bases, V lost 4 bases, and 5 bases had no gene match. Some clones are missing from TCRdb's copy, which holds only in-frame ones; the method was immunoSEQ multiplex PCR. The sample yields about 160,000 clones, approximately 80% seen once. The gene calls are TRBV25-1 and TRBJ1-2; 8 positions match TRBD1. The clonotype originates from a man in his forties or fifties who had recovered from COVID-19. The sample comprised PBMCs or T cells enriched from blood (not recorded which). The CDR3 loop reads CASSGPGGFGYTF. In nucleotides, the CDR3 is TGTGCCAGCAGTGGGCCAGGGGGCTTTGGCTACACCTTC.